This is a list of T cell receptor beta chains from one sample in a study of fetal regulatory T cell absence and autoimmunity. Generated by immunoSEQ multiplex PCR, the TCRdb table keeps only in-frame clones and is missing some. The sample comprises 85,000 to 100,000 clones, 60% to 80% of which are singletons, and 2% rests with the top ten. The sequencing input was pancreas tissue. These TCRs come from a male donor with IPEX syndrome. Each CDR3 is given with its conserved first and last residue. The D gene is left open where the match is weak. Not every row has a clone size; where given, it reads once, few, many or a size class.

d_call: -
clone_size: few
cdr3_length: 15
v_call: TRBV2
j_call: TRBJ2-1
cdr3_nt: TGTGCCAGCATCGAGGGAAGGGGCTCCTACAATGAGCAGTTCTTC
cdr3_aa: CASIEGRGSYNEQFF

d_call: TRBD2
clone_size: -
cdr3_length: 18
v_call: TRBV13
j_call: TRBJ2-3
cdr3_nt: TGTGCCAGCAGCCCAGAAGTTTCACTAGCGGGGGGGGCAGATACGCAGTATTTT
cdr3_aa: CASSPEVSLAGGADTQYF

d_call: TRBD2
clone_size: -
cdr3_length: 13
v_call: TRBV7-9
j_call: TRBJ2-3
cdr3_nt: TGTGCCAGCGAGCGGGGGCGCACAGATACGCAGTATTTT
cdr3_aa: CASERGRTDTQYF

d_call: -
clone_size: -
cdr3_length: 14
v_call: TRBV12-2
j_call: TRBJ2-2
cdr3_nt: TGTGCAAGTCGCCACTTCACTAGTTCGGGGGAGCTGTTTTTT
cdr3_aa: CASRHFTSSGELFF

d_call: -
clone_size: -
cdr3_length: 15
v_call: TRBV6-6
j_call: TRBJ1-4
cdr3_nt: TGTGCCAGCACACCCTACCCGGATGGGAATGAAAAACTGTTTTTT
cdr3_aa: CASTPYPDGNEKLFF

d_call: -
clone_size: -
cdr3_length: 13
v_call: TRBV7-2
j_call: TRBJ2-7
cdr3_nt: TGTGCCAGCAGCTTTTCCCACTCCTACGAGCAGTACTTC
cdr3_aa: CASSFSHSYEQYF

d_call: TRBD1
clone_size: few
cdr3_length: 13
v_call: TRBV2
j_call: TRBJ2-1
cdr3_nt: TGTGCCAGCAACCGGGACAGGTACAATGAGCAGTTCTTC
cdr3_aa: CASNRDRYNEQFF

d_call: TRBD1
clone_size: -
cdr3_length: 14
v_call: TRBV5-4
j_call: TRBJ2-7
cdr3_nt: TGTGCCAGCAGCTTGGGGGACAGGGGTTACGAGCAGTACTTC
cdr3_aa: CASSLGDRGYEQYF

d_call: -
clone_size: -
cdr3_length: 12
v_call: TRBV2
j_call: TRBJ2-7
cdr3_nt: TGTGCCAGCAGTAACTTACTACGAGGGCAGTACTTC
cdr3_aa: CASSNLLRGQYF

d_call: TRBD2
clone_size: -
cdr3_length: 15
v_call: TRBV6-7
j_call: TRBJ2-1
cdr3_nt: TGTGCCAGCCTCCTTTCTAGCGGGGGTACTAATGAGCAGTTCTTC
cdr3_aa: CASLLSSGGTNEQFF

d_call: TRBD2
clone_size: -
cdr3_length: 15
v_call: TRBV9
j_call: TRBJ2-7
cdr3_nt: TGTGCCAGCAGCGCCGGACTAGCAGCCCCCTACGAGCAGTACTTC
cdr3_aa: CASSAGLAAPYEQYF

d_call: TRBD2
clone_size: -
cdr3_length: 17
v_call: TRBV9
j_call: TRBJ2-2
cdr3_nt: TGTGCCAGCAGCGTAGCTGGCGGGGGGGCGAACACCGGGGAGCTGTTTTTT
cdr3_aa: CASSVAGGGANTGELFF

d_call: -
clone_size: -
cdr3_length: 15
v_call: TRBV4-1
j_call: TRBJ1-5
cdr3_nt: TGCGCCAGCAGCCCCCGCCAACAGGGAGGTCAGCCCCAGCATTTT
cdr3_aa: CASSPRQQGGQPQHF

d_call: -
clone_size: -
cdr3_length: 11
v_call: TRBV5-5
j_call: TRBJ2-1
cdr3_nt: TGTGCCAGCAGCTTAATCACCGAGCAGTTCTTC
cdr3_aa: CASSLITEQFF

d_call: -
clone_size: -
cdr3_length: 13
v_call: TRBV6-5
j_call: TRBJ2-3
cdr3_nt: TGTGCCAGCAGGAGGCTAGCGTCAGATACGCAGTATTTT
cdr3_aa: CASRRLASDTQYF

d_call: -
clone_size: -
cdr3_length: 16
v_call: TRBV13
j_call: TRBJ2-3
cdr3_nt: TGTGCCAGCAGCTTTGGGGACCAGGGCTACACAGATACGCAGTATTTT
cdr3_aa: CASSFGDQGYTDTQYF

d_call: -
clone_size: -
cdr3_length: 16
v_call: TRBV15
j_call: TRBJ2-2
cdr3_nt: TGTGCCACCAGCAGAGATTATAGACCGGGGGCCGGGGAGCTGTTTTTT
cdr3_aa: CATSRDYRPGAGELFF